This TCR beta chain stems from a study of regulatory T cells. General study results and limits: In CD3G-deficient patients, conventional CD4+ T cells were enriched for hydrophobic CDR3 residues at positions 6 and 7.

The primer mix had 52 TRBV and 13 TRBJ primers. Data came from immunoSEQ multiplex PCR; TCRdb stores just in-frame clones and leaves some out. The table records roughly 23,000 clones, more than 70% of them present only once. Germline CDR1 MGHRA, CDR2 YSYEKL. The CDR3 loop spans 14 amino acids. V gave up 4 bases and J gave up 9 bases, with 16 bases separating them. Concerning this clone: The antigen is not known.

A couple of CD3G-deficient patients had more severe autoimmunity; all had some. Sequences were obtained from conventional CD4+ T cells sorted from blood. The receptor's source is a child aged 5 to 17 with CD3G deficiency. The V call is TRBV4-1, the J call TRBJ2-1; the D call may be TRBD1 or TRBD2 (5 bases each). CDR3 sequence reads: CASSPSPAGGEQFF. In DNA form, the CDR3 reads TGCGCCAGCAGCCCCTCTCCGGCTGGGGGTGAGCAGTTCTTC.